Given below is one TCR beta chain in context. The target of this receptor is not known. It has no much larger one-base neighbor in the sample; base qualities were not kept. Sequences SGHNT (CDR1) and YENEEA (CDR2) are obtained from the germline V gene. Relative to germline, V is missing 6 bases and J is missing 9 bases, with 6 bases of the junction outside any gene match. The CDR3 covers 14 residues, taking in both the cysteine and the phenylalanine. This entry keeps only the CDR3 DNA: 42 bases, framed from base 1. The record originates from a study of blood T cell repertoires in COVID-19 (TCRdb year 2020). Background on the whole study: Samples from collaborators originated in the United States, Italy and Spain and spanned both the acute and convalescent phases of COVID-19. The prospective study material was composed of cDNA or gDNA derived from T cells, B-cell-depleted T cells, or PBMCs. The dataset comprised deeply sampled blood TCRbeta repertoires from subjects exposed to, actively infected with, or recovered from COVID-19. The repertoires were released in a freely available public database intended as a resource for research on the immune response to SARS-CoV-2. Samples came from the ongoing ImmuneRACE study (first 160 participants) plus 1,254 subjects from 6 global collaborators. The sample metadata nearly always contained a de-identified subject ID, COVID-19 status, age in years and sex. HLA class I and class II types, where available, came from metadata supplied by the sample provider rather than from assay-based typing.

The immunoSEQ Assay, a bias-controlled multiplex PCR, was used to amplify TCRbeta CDR3 regions from genomic DNA. Per the source publication's procedure: The number of nucleated cells in each sample was estimated by amplification of reference gene primers within the assay. To quantify the absolute abundance of each unique TCRbeta CDR3 rearrangement, sequence reads were collapsed and filtered. Productive Simpson clonality was computed per sample as the square root of Simpson's diversity index over productive rearrangements. TCRdb mirrors the immuneACCESS table, restricted to in-frame sequences. Some clones are absent from its copies; in checked studies, under half trace to an unresolved V gene, and the reason for the others is unknown. That table gives V, J and clone size, and the DNA gave D and trimming. The sample table records about 20,000 clones; about 89% of these occur just once. The ten largest clonotypes hold about a quarter of the sample.

Overall study outcomes, separate from this receptor: The quantity of clinical and demographic metadata differed by source and by participant and was supplied without curation.

Collaborating institutions collected whole blood in K2EDTA tubes following their own protocols. For TCRbeta analysis, collaborators shipped samples in one of three forms: frozen whole blood, isolated PBMCs, or DNA extracted from either of those sample types. The sequence came from a human donor with active COVID-19. The donor label of this sample is uncertain. Specimen: peripheral blood. The rearranged segments are TRBV11-3 and TRBJ2-1, and 12 junction bases match TRBD1. At the DNA level, the sequence is TGTGCCAGCAGTCCCGGGACAGGGGGCGGTGAGCAGTTCTTC. This encodes CASSPGTGGGEQFF.